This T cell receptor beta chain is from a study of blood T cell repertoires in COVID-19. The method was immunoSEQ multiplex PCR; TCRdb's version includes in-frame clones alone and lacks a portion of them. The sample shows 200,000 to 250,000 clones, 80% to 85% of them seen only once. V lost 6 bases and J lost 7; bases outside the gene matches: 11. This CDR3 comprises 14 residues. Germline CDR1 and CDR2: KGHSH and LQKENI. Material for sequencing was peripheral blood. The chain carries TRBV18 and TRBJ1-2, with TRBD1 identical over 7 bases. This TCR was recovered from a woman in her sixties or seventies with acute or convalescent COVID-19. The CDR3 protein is CASSTDRESSGYTF. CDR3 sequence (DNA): TGTGCCAGCTCCACCGACAGGGAGTCGAGTGGCTACACCTTC.